These T cell receptor beta chains were read from a single sample in a study of T cell responses to AZD1222 COVID-19 vaccine. The repertoire was sequenced with immunoSEQ multiplex PCR; TCRdb's copy has only in-frame clones and lacks some. The table has around 130,000 clones, approximately 92% seen once. This material consisted of peripheral blood, taken 28 days after the second AZD1222 dose. The receptors here all came from an adult who received the AZD1222 COVID-19 vaccine. CDR3s include the opening cysteine and the closing phenylalanine or tryptophan. A D gene is named only where the DNA matches it firmly. Clone sizes are given selectively: once, few, many, or a class where the clone is expanded.

J	V	size	D	DNA	CDR3
TRBJ1-5	TRBV30	-	-	TGTGCCTGGAGTTCTTCTGGGCCCCAGCATTTT	CAWSSSGPQHF
TRBJ1-6	TRBV3-1/TRBV3-2	-	-	TGTGCCAGCAGCCAAGAGTACAGTGGTTCACCCCTCCACTTT	CASSQEYSGSPLHF
TRBJ2-7	TRBV18	-	-	TGTGCCAGCTCACCCCAGCGGGACACCCCACACCACGAGCAGTACTTC	CASSPQRDTPHHEQYF
TRBJ1-5	TRBV7-2	-	-	TGTGCCAGCAGCTCGACAGGTTCGCAGCCCCAGCATTTT	CASSSTGSQPQHF
TRBJ2-2	TRBV5-1	-	-	TGCGCCAGCAGCCACCCTACCGGACAGTTGGGGACCGCCCCCGGGGAGCTGTTTTTT	CASSHPTGQLGTAPGELFF
TRBJ2-7	TRBV7-9	-	TRBD1	TGTGCCAGCAGCTTGAGACAGGGGCCCTACGAGCAGTACTTC	CASSLRQGPYEQYF
TRBJ2-1	TRBV7-9	-	TRBD1	TGTGCCAGCAGCCCCCCCCCAAGACAGGGTATTAATGAGCAGTTCTTC	CASSPPPRQGINEQFF
TRBJ2-1	TRBV7-3	-	-	TGTGCCAGCAGCTTAAAGGGACACGAGGCAGCCCCTAGCTCCTACAATGAGCAGTTCTTC	CASSLKGHEAAPSSYNEQFF
TRBJ1-5	TRBV27	once	-	TGTGCCAGCAGCGGGGGATGGGCGAATCAGCCCCAGCATTTT	CASSGGWANQPQHF
TRBJ1-1	TRBV19	-	-	TGTGCCAGTAGTATGGGAGGGGCGAACACTGAAGCTTTCTTT	CASSMGGANTEAFF
TRBJ2-7	TRBV10-3	once	-	TGTGCCATCAGTGAGTTCCTCCCGGGCCCGGGGACCTACGAGCAGTACTTC	CAISEFLPGPGTYEQYF
TRBJ2-2	TRBV6-2/TRBV6-3	once	-	TGTGCCAGCAGTTACCGCGAGAACACCGGGGAGCTGTTTTTT	CASSYRENTGELFF
TRBJ2-2	TRBV7-3	-	-	TGTGCCAGCAGCTTAGGAGCGAAGGGGCAAACCGGGGAGCTGTTTTTT	CASSLGAKGQTGELFF
TRBJ2-7	TRBV5-4	-	-	TGTGCCAGCAGTCCTACCCCTACGGACATAAGTTACGAGCAGTACTTC	CASSPTPTDISYEQYF
TRBJ2-3	TRBV6-1	-	-	TGTGCCAGCGGTGAAGGCCGCACAGATACGCAGTATTTT	CASGEGRTDTQYF
TRBJ1-5	TRBV20-1	-	-	TGCAGTGCTAGTTCGTTAGGGGTAAGTCGGCCCCAGCATTTT	CSASSLGVSRPQHF
TRBJ1-1	TRBV5-1	once	-	TGCGCCAGCAGCTTGCGACCCCGAGCCGAAGCTTTCTTT	CASSLRPRAEAFF
TRBJ2-2	TRBV28	-	-	TGTGCCAGCAGCCTAACGAACACCGGGGAGCTGTTTTTT	CASSLTNTGELFF
TRBJ2-3	TRBV9	-	-	TGTGCCAGCAGCGTATTTGGGCGACCCACAGATACGCAGTATTTT	CASSVFGRPTDTQYF
TRBJ1-3	TRBV28	once	TRBD1	TGTGCCAGCAGTTTACCGGGGACAGTCTCTGGAAACACCATATATTTT	CASSLPGTVSGNTIYF
TRBJ1-2	TRBV3-1/TRBV3-2	once	-	TGTGCCAGCAGCCAAGGAAACTATGGCTACACCTTC	CASSQGNYGYTF
TRBJ1-1	TRBV12-3/TRBV12-4	-	TRBD1	TGTGCCAGCAGTTTGGATAGGGGGCTTGAAGCTTTCTTT	CASSLDRGLEAFF
TRBJ1-6	TRBV5-1	-	-	TGCGCCAGCAGCTTGGCGGCATTCCGGGATTCACCCCTCCACTTT	CASSLAAFRDSPLHF
TRBJ2-1	TRBV15	-	-	TGTGCCACCAGCGGAAATGGACAGGGCGCTCTCCGGGAGGTCTACAATGAGCAGTTCTTC	CATSGNGQGALREVYNEQFF
TRBJ1-6	TRBV28	-	-	TGTGCCAGCAGCCTGCGACAGGTCCGAAGCTCCTATAATTCACCCCTCCACTTT	CASSLRQVRSSYNSPLHF
TRBJ1-6	TRBV14	-	-	TGTGCCAGCAGCCAAGGCGTACCGAATAATTCACCCCTCCACTTT	CASSQGVPNNSPLHF
TRBJ2-7	TRBV7-3	-	-	TGTGCCAGCAGCTTAACGAGGGAGGACTACGAGCAGTACTTC	CASSLTREDYEQYF
TRBJ2-3	TRBV18	once	-	TGTGCCAGCTCACCCCAACAGGGAGCAGATACGCAGTATTTT	CASSPQQGADTQYF
TRBJ2-5	TRBV10-3	-	-	TGTGCCGTGTTGAAGGGAGAGACCCAGTACTTC	CAVLKGETQYF
TRBJ1-3	TRBV5-6	-	-	TGTGCCAGCAGCTTGGGTACAGGGATAGGAAACACCATATATTTT	CASSLGTGIGNTIYF
TRBJ2-1	TRBV4-3	-	TRBD2	TGCGCCAGCAGCCAGGCGCGGGAGTATGAGCAGTTCTTC	CASSQAREYEQFF
TRBJ2-1	TRBV4-3	once	-	TGCGCCAGCAGCCAAGAAAAGGCAGGCCACAATGAGCAGTTCTTC	CASSQEKAGHNEQFF
TRBJ1-4	TRBV18	-	TRBD1	TGTGCCAGCTCACCACAAACAGGACAGGGGGGCGAAAAACTGTTTTTT	CASSPQTGQGGEKLFF
TRBJ1-5	TRBV3-1/TRBV3-2	-	-	TGTGCCAGCAGCCAAGGACAGCCCAATTTAGGTCAGCCCCAGCATTTT	CASSQGQPNLGQPQHF
TRBJ2-7	TRBV2	-	-	TGTGCCAGCAGTTCAGGCAGGGGCGCGATGGGCGAGCAGTACTTC	CASSSGRGAMGEQYF
TRBJ2-3	TRBV11-3	-	-	TGTGCCAGCAGCCAGACTCCAGGGGGGGGCACAGATACGCAGTATTTT	CASSQTPGGGTDTQYF
TRBJ2-5	TRBV7-2	-	-	TGTGCCAGCACCTCGGGTGGGGCGGGGCAGTACCAAGAGACCCAGTACTTC	CASTSGGAGQYQETQYF
TRBJ1-4	TRBV10-3	-	TRBD1	TGTGCCATCAGCGACAGGGGGGACAATGAAAAACTGTTTTTT	CAISDRGDNEKLFF
TRBJ2-1	TRBV28	-	-	TGTGCCAGCCCTCCAAAGGGGCTAGCGACCGGACCTTACAATGAGCAGTTCTTC	CASPPKGLATGPYNEQFF
TRBJ1-1	TRBV7-6	few	-	TGTGCCAGCAGCTTAGTCCCCAGGGACGGGTCCACTGAAGCTTTCTTT	CASSLVPRDGSTEAFF
TRBJ2-3	TRBV7-3	-	TRBD2	TGTGCCAGCAGCAAGGGACTAGCGGGGGATACGCAGTATTTT	CASSKGLAGDTQYF
TRBJ2-1	TRBV9	-	-	TGTGCCAGCAGCGTAGGTCCCCTCACTAGTTATGAGCAGTTCTTC	CASSVGPLTSYEQFF
TRBJ2-7	TRBV30	-	-	TGTGCCTGGAGTGTACGGGGACACCGACAGACCTACGAGCAGTACTTC	CAWSVRGHRQTYEQYF
TRBJ1-1	TRBV7-2	-	-	TGTGCCAGCAGCTTATCCAGGGGAGACACTGAAGCTTTCTTT	CASSLSRGDTEAFF
TRBJ1-1	TRBV3-1/TRBV3-2	-	-	TGTGCCAGCAGCCCAGAGATAGGGGCAAGGACTGAAGCTTTCTTT	CASSPEIGARTEAFF
TRBJ2-1	TRBV18	-	-	TGTGCCAGCTCACCACCGGTGGCAGATGAGCAGTTCTTC	CASSPPVADEQFF
TRBJ1-5	TRBV6-2/TRBV6-3	-	-	TGTGCCAGCAGTTACTCAAGTCAGCCCCAGCATTTT	CASSYSSQPQHF
TRBJ1-2	TRBV4-2	-	-	TGTGCCAGCAGCCAAGGGTCCGAGAACTATGGCTACACCTTC	CASSQGSENYGYTF
TRBJ2-5	TRBV6-5	-	-	TGTGCCAGCAGTTACTCCGTGGGGGGGCCGCTGGGGACCCAGTACTTC	CASSYSVGGPLGTQYF